This T cell receptor beta chain was found in a study of control samples from healthy donors and cancer patients. In germline, CDR1 is SGHNT, CDR2 YYREEE (reference sequence). This CDR3 contains 13 residues. V lost 5 bases to trimming and J lost 8 bases, with 14 bases between them. Method: immunoSEQ multiplex PCR; TCRdb's copy keeps in-frame clones and lacks some. The table includes roughly 34,000 clones, approximately 90% detected once. The TCR comes from a woman between 35 and 50 years old with lung cancer. The gene calls are TRBV5-4 and TRBJ2-1; no firm D call. The sample taken for sequencing was PBMCs. CDR3: CASSWRRSDEQFF. CDR3 bases: TGTGCCAGCAGTTGGCGACGGTCTGATGAGCAGTTCTTC.